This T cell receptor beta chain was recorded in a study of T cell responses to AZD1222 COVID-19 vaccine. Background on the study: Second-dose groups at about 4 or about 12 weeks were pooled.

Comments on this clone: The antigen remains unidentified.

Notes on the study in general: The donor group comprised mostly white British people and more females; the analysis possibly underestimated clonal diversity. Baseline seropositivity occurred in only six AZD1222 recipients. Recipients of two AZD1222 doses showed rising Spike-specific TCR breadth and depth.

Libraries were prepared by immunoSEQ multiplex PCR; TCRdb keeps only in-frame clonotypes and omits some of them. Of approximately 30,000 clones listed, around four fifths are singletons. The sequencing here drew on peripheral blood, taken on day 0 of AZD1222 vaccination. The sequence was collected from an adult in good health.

Written as DNA, the CDR3 is TGTGCCAGCGGTCGCGACACTGAAGCTTTCTTT. Translating it yields CASGRDTEAFF. The gene calls are TRBV6-5 and TRBJ1-1; D not resolved. CDR1 is MNHEY, CDR2 SVGAGI, per germline. V lost 8 bases to trimming and J lost 3 bases, with 7 bases between them. This CDR3 region has 11 residues.